A selection of T cell receptor beta chains follows, all from one sample in a study of human T cells and chemical hapten exposure. One entry per CDR3 protein results from TCRdb running MiXCR on the RACE reads. The sample includes over 40,000 distinct CDR3 sequences, 3% to 4% of them seen just once. Sequencing used whole blood, obtained in connection with sensitization to the hapten diphenylcyclopropenone (DPC). The receptor source for this set is a man aged 40-49 years with alopecia areata. Some clones in this sample may be carry-over from other donors' samples. Each CDR3 is given with its conserved first and last residue. A D gene is named only where the DNA matches it firmly. Clone size is not always given. Where it is, it says once, few, many or a class for expanded clones.

abundance,d_gene,v_gene,j_gene,CDR3aa,CDR3nt
many,-,TRBV28,TRBJ2-4,CASSPSGNRLNIQYF,TGTGCCAGCAGTCCCTCGGGAAACAGACTAAACATTCAGTACTTC
few,TRBD1,TRBV28,TRBJ1-5,CASSPGTGYQPQHF,TGTGCCAGCAGTCCCGGGACAGGGTACCAGCCCCAGCATTTT
few,-,TRBV27,TRBJ2-7,CASSPQGRGRAHEQYF,TGTGCCAGCAGTCCGCAAGGGAGGGGGAGGGCCCACGAGCAGTACTTC
many,-,TRBV20-1,TRBJ1-3,CSARSRENGNTIYF,TGCAGTGCTAGGAGTCGGGAGAATGGAAACACCATATATTTT
many,-,TRBV7-9,TRBJ1-4,CASSSDVPDEKLFF,TGTGCCAGCAGCTCCGACGTGCCGGATGAAAAACTGTTTTTT
few,TRBD2,TRBV10-3,TRBJ2-3,CAINPGGNTDTQYF,TGTGCCATCAACCCGGGAGGGAACACAGATACGCAGTATTTT
many,TRBD2,TRBV20-1,TRBJ2-7,CSARGTRDYEQYF,TGCAGTGCTAGAGGGACTAGGGACTACGAGCAGTACTTC
few,-,TRBV5-1,TRBJ1-1,CASGEGPNTEAFF,TGCGCCAGCGGGGAGGGACCGAACACTGAAGCTTTCTTT
many,-,TRBV7-9,TRBJ1-1,CASSLGTTEAFF,TGTGCCAGCAGCTTAGGGACCACTGAAGCTTTCTTT
many,-,TRBV11-3,TRBJ2-3,CASSQDSTDTQYF,TGTGCCAGCAGCCAAGACAGCACAGATACGCAGTATTTT
many,TRBD1,TRBV27,TRBJ1-6,CASRGTGANSPLHF,TGTGCCAGCAGAGGGACAGGGGCTAATTCACCCCTCCACTTT
many,TRBD2,TRBV2,TRBJ2-4,CAISSGRASKNIQYF,TGTGCCATCTCCAGCGGGAGGGCCTCCAAAAACATTCAGTACTTC
medium-sized,TRBD2,TRBV7-8,TRBJ2-1,CASSPRLREGPNEQFF,TGTGCCAGCAGCCCCCGCCTCCGGGAGGGCCCCAATGAGCAGTTCTTC
many,-,TRBV7-9,TRBJ2-4,CASSPGGGTKNIQYF,TGTGCCAGCAGCCCAGGCGGGGGCACCAAAAACATTCAGTACTTC
medium-sized,TRBD1,TRBV2,TRBJ1-5,CASTGTGSRQPQHF,TGTGCCAGCACCGGGACAGGGTCCCGTCAGCCCCAGCATTTT
many,TRBD2,TRBV18,TRBJ2-1,CASSPRLAGSSYNEQFF,TGTGCCAGCTCACCACGACTAGCGGGGAGCTCCTACAATGAGCAGTTCTTC
many,-,TRBV6-5,TRBJ1-1,CASSYWQGRHTEAFF,TGTGCCAGCAGCTACTGGCAGGGAAGGCACACTGAAGCTTTCTTT
many,TRBD2,TRBV12-3/TRBV12-4,TRBJ2-3,CASSPGGSKDTQYF,TGTGCCAGCAGCCCCGGGGGGTCAAAAGATACGCAGTATTTT
many,-,TRBV14,TRBJ2-3,CASSQVSGSSTDTQYF,TGTGCCAGCAGCCAAGTTAGCGGCTCTAGCACAGATACGCAGTATTTT
many,TRBD1,TRBV7-9,TRBJ1-1,CASSFPGTGNTEAFF,TGTGCCAGCAGCTTTCCCGGGACAGGGAACACTGAAGCTTTCTTT
many,TRBD1,TRBV24-1,TRBJ1-2,CATSDGQVPYGYTF,TGTGCCACCAGTGACGGACAGGTACCCTATGGCTACACCTTC
-,-,TRBV27,TRBJ2-4,CASSRDQKGVAKNIQYF,TGTGCCAGCAGTCGCGACCAAAAGGGGGTGGCCAAAAACATTCAGTACTTC
few,-,TRBV12-3/TRBV12-4,TRBJ1-5,CASSFGSGSEPQHF,TGTGCCAGCAGTTTCGGATCGGGGAGCGAGCCCCAGCATTTT
many,TRBD2,TRBV7-3,TRBJ2-1,CASSLELAGHNEQFF,TGTGCCAGCAGCTTAGAACTAGCGGGGCACAATGAGCAGTTCTTC
few,-,TRBV29-1,TRBJ2-3,CSVEGDNRVLDTQYF,TGCAGCGTCGAAGGGGACAACCGGGTCCTAGATACGCAGTATTTT
many,-,TRBV19,TRBJ2-7,CASSSRDGTYEQYF,TGTGCCAGTAGTAGCCGGGACGGAACCTACGAGCAGTACTTC
many,-,TRBV6-5,TRBJ2-3,CASSPTGGWGTDTQYF,TGTGCCAGCAGCCCCACTGGTGGTTGGGGCACAGATACGCAGTATTTT
many,TRBD2,TRBV2,TRBJ2-1,CASSEALLAGGPHEQFF,TGTGCCAGCAGTGAAGCGCTTCTAGCGGGAGGGCCCCATGAGCAGTTCTTC
-,-,TRBV11-2,TRBJ2-5,CASSPGARTGETQYF,TGTGCCAGCAGCCCCGGGGCTAGGACGGGGGAGACCCAGTACTTC
many,-,TRBV12-3/TRBV12-4,TRBJ2-7,CASSRTESYEQYF,TGTGCCAGCAGCCGGACAGAATCCTACGAGCAGTACTTC
many,TRBD1,TRBV10-3,TRBJ2-7,CAISDGQDQDEQYF,TGTGCCATCAGTGACGGACAGGACCAGGACGAGCAGTACTTC
many,-,TRBV6-5,TRBJ1-5,CASSYHSSNQPQHF,TGTGCCAGCAGTTACCACAGTAGCAATCAGCCCCAGCATTTT
many,-,TRBV13,TRBJ2-6,CASSSITGSGANVLTF,TGTGCCAGCAGCTCCATTACAGGCTCTGGGGCCAACGTCCTGACTTTC
many,TRBD2,TRBV12-3/TRBV12-4,TRBJ2-7,CASGRLAVEYEQYF,TGTGCCAGCGGAAGACTAGCGGTAGAATACGAGCAGTACTTC
-,TRBD1,TRBV20-1,TRBJ1-2,CIAGTGASGYTF,TGCATAGCCGGGACAGGGGCAAGCGGCTACACCTTC
many,-,TRBV28,TRBJ2-1,CASSLLALEQFF,TGTGCCAGCAGTTTACTAGCCCTTGAGCAGTTCTTC
many,-,TRBV2,TRBJ1-6,CASSEAAGNSPLHF,TGTGCCAGCAGTGAAGCTGCAGGAAATTCACCCCTCCACTTT
-,TRBD1,TRBV20-1,TRBJ2-7,CSAWTGSSSQYF,TGCAGTGCCTGGACAGGGTCTTCTTCCCAGTACTTC
many,TRBD2,TRBV6-1,TRBJ2-3,CASSVGGGPPYF,TGTGCCAGCAGTGTAGGCGGGGGGCCCCCGTATTTT
many,-,TRBV5-6,TRBJ2-2,CASSPPRVPGELFF,TGTGCCAGCAGCCCCCCCAGGGTTCCCGGGGAGCTGTTTTTT
few,TRBD2,TRBV6-2/TRBV6-3,TRBJ2-1,CASRGGGAGEVNEQFF,TGTGCCAGCAGGGGAGGCGGAGCGGGAGAAGTAAATGAGCAGTTCTTC
few,-,TRBV30,TRBJ1-3,CGWTGGSGNTIYF,TGTGGCTGGACGGGGGGTTCTGGAAACACCATATATTTT
few,-,TRBV10-3,TRBJ1-1,CAISESGPAFF,TGTGCCATCAGTGAGTCCGGCCCGGCTTTCTTT
many,TRBD1,TRBV12-3/TRBV12-4,TRBJ2-7,CASTSAGQGTVHEQYF,TGTGCCAGCACTTCTGCGGGACAGGGGACTGTTCACGAGCAGTACTTC
many,TRBD2,TRBV7-2,TRBJ2-1,CASSLGSGGHNEQFF,TGTGCCAGCAGCTTAGGTAGCGGGGGCCACAATGAGCAGTTCTTC
many,TRBD1,TRBV5-5,TRBJ1-2,CASSLNLRGQPPENYGYTF,TGTGCCAGCAGCTTGAACCTCCGGGGACAGCCACCCGAAAACTATGGCTACACCTTC
few,TRBD1,TRBV3-1,TRBJ2-1,CASSLTGGNEQFF,TGTGCCAGCAGCCTTACAGGGGGCAATGAGCAGTTCTTC
many,-,TRBV29-1,TRBJ2-1,CSVGGADRENYNEQFF,TGCAGCGTTGGGGGGGCCGACCGGGAGAACTACAATGAGCAGTTCTTC
many,-,TRBV12-3/TRBV12-4,TRBJ2-7,CASSLVAGGPYEQYF,TGTGCCAGCAGTTTAGTGGCAGGGGGGCCCTACGAGCAGTACTTC
many,TRBD1,TRBV5-4,TRBJ2-2,CASQQGARTGELFF,TGTGCCAGTCAACAGGGGGCGCGCACCGGGGAGCTGTTTTTT
many,-,TRBV28,TRBJ1-1,CASSLDSLNTEAFF,TGTGCCAGCAGTTTGGACAGCCTGAACACTGAAGCTTTCTTT
-,TRBD2,TRBV7-9,TRBJ2-7,CASSHSGTSVSYEQYF,TGTGCCAGCAGCCATTCAGGGACTAGCGTTTCCTACGAGCAGTACTTC
many,TRBD1,TRBV12-3/TRBV12-4,TRBJ2-7,CASRHRTGEAYEQYF,TGTGCCAGCAGGCACCGGACAGGGGAGGCCTACGAGCAGTACTTC
many,-,TRBV20-1,TRBJ1-5,CSASPGTTSNQPQHF,TGCAGTGCTAGTCCCGGGACAACTAGCAATCAGCCCCAGCATTTT
many,-,TRBV5-4,TRBJ1-2,CASSWTDRSYGYTF,TGTGCCAGCAGCTGGACAGATCGTTCCTATGGCTACACCTTC
-,TRBD2,TRBV20-1,TRBJ2-7,CSAPLAGGTAYEQYF,TGCAGTGCACCACTAGCGGGAGGAACGGCCTACGAGCAGTACTTC
few,-,TRBV20-1,TRBJ1-3,CSARKGTAGNTIYF,TGCAGTGCTAGAAAGGGCACCGCTGGAAACACCATATATTTT
many,-,TRBV28,TRBJ2-3,CASSLWLSTDTQYF,TGTGCCAGCAGTTTATGGCTCAGCACAGATACGCAGTATTTT